This section outlines one TCR beta chain sequence together with its context. The data were taken from a study of technical replicates of blood from a handful of donors. Method: immunoSEQ multiplex PCR; TCRdb's copy keeps in-frame clones and lacks some. This sample has 65,000 to 90,000 clones, with around 86% found just once. Germline V gene lookup returns CDR1 SNHLY and CDR2 FYNNEI. This CDR3 region has 19 residues. The ends lost 2 bases at V and 0 bases at J; junction bases unmatched: 8. Sequenced input: PBMCs. The source of this sequence is a human donor in good health. Some clones in this sample may be carry-over from other donors' samples. V gene TRBV2 combines with J gene TRBJ2-1; 12 positions match TRBD2. The CDR3, as DNA: TGTGCCAGCAGTGAAACGACTAGCGGGGGCATGAGCTCCTACAATGAGCAGTTCTTC. Its translation: CASSETTSGGMSSYNEQFF.